Each of the 22 T cell receptor beta chains below was sequenced from the same sample in a study of T-cell memory formation after mild COVID-19 (dated by TCRdb to the early 2020s). The library relied on 5' RACE. Sequencer: Illumina NovaSeq 6000. TCRdb ran its own pipeline on the public reads, namely fastp trimming at Q25 and MiXCR clone calling, and kept in-frame beta chains. Each record represents a unique CDR3 protein, reported with the most common genes and DNA among its rows. This sample has approximately 400,000 distinct CDR3 sequences in its table, and more than 15% of those were observed once. The top ten clones comprise about a fifth of the sample. Material: PBMCs or a T cell subset sorted from them (not recorded which). The receptors shown here come from a man aged 18 to 30 who had mild COVID-19 (a few samples of this study predate the infection). The sample titles of this study are shuffled in the database, so cell type and time point are left out; the donor was told from shared clones.

In its sample, this clonotype was seen a few times. CDR3 sequence: CASSLQRDYQETQYF. The CDR3 DNA sequence: TGTGCCAGCAGTTTACAGCGGGACTACCAAGAGACCCAGTACTTC. This chain connects TRBV28 to TRBJ2-5; TRBD2 aligns across 7 bases. J lost 0 bases, V lost 2 bases, and 3 bases had no gene match. The CDR3 sequence is 15 residues long. The germline gives CDR1 MDHEN, CDR2 SYDVKM.

This clonotype has only a few counts. The chain uses TRBV5-1 and TRBJ2-1; D may be TRBD2 (5 bases). Germline V lookup: CDR1 SGHRS, CDR2 YFSETQ. The CDR3 totals 14 residues. Between the trimmed V and J ends, which lost 0 bases and 7 bases, there was a span of 11 bases. CDR3: CASSLEGRENEQFF. Written as DNA, the CDR3 is TGCGCCAGCAGCTTGGAGGGTAGGGAGAATGAGCAGTTCTTC.

This clonotype was found a few times. The chain uses TRBV28 and TRBJ2-7; D unresolved. The CDR3 has 13 residues. Germline V gene sequence: CDR1 MDHEN, CDR2 SYDVKM. The ends were cut back, 6 bases at V and 2 bases at J, with 11 bases in the middle. As DNA, the CDR3 is TGTGCCAGCAGCCTGGGCTCCGCCTACGAGCAGTACGTC. Amino acid sequence: CASSLGSAYEQYV.

V gene TRBV9 combines with J gene TRBJ2-1; D is ambiguous. The CDR3 extends over 12 amino acids. With 1 base removed from V and 9 bases from J, the gap between germline ends came to 8 bases. The germline gives CDR1 SGDLS, CDR2 YYNGEE. The CDR3 sequence is CASSVMESEQFF. CDR3 sequence (DNA): TGTGCCAGCAGCGTAATGGAGAGTGAGCAGTTCTTC.

J is TRBJ1-1 and V is TRBV12-3 or TRBV12-4; 8 nucleotides agree with TRBD1. V lost 4 bases, J lost 3 bases, and 4 bases stayed unmatched. CDR3 length equals 14 residues. The CDR3: CASSSGGRYTEAFF. As DNA, the CDR3 is TGTGCCAGCAGTTCAGGGGGCAGGTACACTGAAGCTTTCTTT.

This clonotype was counted a few times. This chain uses TRBV6-5 with TRBJ1-6, with 8 bases fitting TRBD1. Germline V CDR1 and CDR2: MNHEY, SVGAGI. V gave up 8 bases and J gave up 0 bases; unmatched junction bases: 15. The CDR3 consists of 19 residues. The CDR3 sequence is CASGNGQGWSYSYNSPLHF. The CDR3 DNA reads as TGTGCCAGCGGGAATGGACAGGGCTGGAGTTACTCCTATAATTCACCCCTCCACTTT.

The gene calls are TRBV6-5 and TRBJ2-5, with D unclear. This CDR3 is 12 amino acids long. Trimming pared 6 bases from V and 3 bases from J, leaving 8 bases between. Germline assignment: CDR1 MNHEY and CDR2 SVGAGI. Here the CDR3 DNA reads TGTGCCAGCAGGGGCGCGGAAGAGACCCAGTACTTC. Protein sequence: CASRGAEETQYF.

This chain uses TRBV5-5 with TRBJ2-7; possibly TRBD2 for D (5 bases). The CDR3 runs to 13 residues. Germline V gene sequence: CDR1 SGHKS, CDR2 YYEKEE (reference sequence). V lost 4 bases and J lost 7, with 15 bases in between. The DNA of the CDR3 is TGTGCCAGCAGCGACGGGATCGGCGGGGAGCAGTACTTC. It is translated as CASSDGIGGEQYF.

This clonotype has just a few counts. CDR3 loop: CASSRGQSAGELFF. The CDR3 DNA reads TGTGCCAGCAGTAGGGGACAGTCGGCCGGGGAGCTGTTTTTT. V is TRBV12-3 or TRBV12-4 and J is TRBJ2-2, with TRBD1 identical over 7 bases. The CDR3 is made up of 14 amino acids. The junction had 6 bases not matched to a gene; V was cut back by 5 bases and J by 6 bases.

The V call is TRBV6-4, the J call TRBJ2-3; tentatively, D is TRBD1 (5 bases). The CDR3 totals 13 residues. Trimming removed 5 bases from V and 9 bases from J, with 15 bases in between. Germline V gene data show CDR1 as MRHNA and CDR2 as SNTAGT. The chain's CDR3 is CASSPEEGVTQYF. The DNA of the CDR3 is TGTGCCAGCAGTCCTGAAGAAGGGGTCACGCAGTATTTT.

This clonotype was seen a few times. V usage is TRBV5-1 and J usage is TRBJ2-2; 9 bases are shared with TRBD1. Trimming took 4 bases from V and 1 from J; bases not matched to a gene: 2. The germline V gene encodes CDR1 SGHRS and CDR2 YFSETQ. This CDR3 is 15 amino acids long. Here the CDR3 DNA reads TGCGCCAGCAGCGCGGGACAGGGGAACACCGGGGAGCTGTTTTTT. Translation: CASSAGQGNTGELFF.

This chain links TRBV6-6 with TRBJ2-1, with TRBD1 matching over 9 bases. The ends lost 5 bases at V and 4 bases at J; junction bases unmatched: 6. CDR3 length: 15 residues. Germline CDR1 is MNHNY and CDR2 is SVGAGI (reference sequence). The CDR3 nucleotides are TGTGCCAGCAGTAAACCGGGACAGGGTTACAATGAGCAGTTCTTC. Translating gives CASSKPGQGYNEQFF.

The chain is built from TRBV18 and TRBJ1-2; 11 bases map to TRBD1. V lost 5 bases, J lost 5 bases, and 1 base stayed unmatched. The CDR3 is 13 residues long. CDR1 and CDR2 from the germline V gene are KGHSH and LQKENI. The CDR3 DNA is TGTGCCAGCTCAGGACAGGGGGCATATGGCTACACCTTC. The encoded protein is CASSGQGAYGYTF.

About this clonotype: Mismatch with germline at one junction end may stem from a read error. The V and J genes are TRBV12-3 or TRBV12-4 and TRBJ1-5, with 7 bases that match TRBD1. The CDR3 is made up of 15 amino acids. The CDR3 DNA reads TGTGACAGCAGCCCCCGGGACAGCGCTAATCAGCCCCAGCATTTT. Residues: CDSSPRDSANQPQHF.

This clonotype was detected only a few times. The chain couples TRBV6-6 to TRBJ2-7; D possibly corresponds to TRBD1 (5 bases). Per germline, CDR1 MNHNY and CDR2 SVGAGI (reference sequence). This CDR3 has 16 residues. V was pared by 0 bases and J by 5 bases, with 17 bases between. In nucleotides, the CDR3 is TGTGCCAGCAGTTACTCACAGGCAATCCGGGCGCACGAGCAGTACTTC. Translating it yields CASSYSQAIRAHEQYF.

In the case of this clonotype: A read error may produce the germline difference seen at one junction end. This chain links TRBV4-2 with TRBJ1-1, with 9 positions matching TRBD1. CDR1 is LGHNA, CDR2 YNFKEQ, per germline. This CDR3 is built from 13 residues. The CDR3 region has the DNA TGTGCCAGCAGCCAAAGGGACAGGGCTGACGCTTTCTTT. Translating gives CASSQRDRADAFF.

This clonotype showed up just a few times. This sequence joins TRBV15 and TRBJ1-2; 9 nucleotides line up with TRBD1. This CDR3 has 12 amino acids. V lost 9 bases to trimming and J lost 8 bases; unmatched junction nucleotides: 7. Germline V CDR1 and CDR2: LNHNV, YYDKDF (reference sequence). This chain's CDR3 is CATGSGTGGYTF. The CDR3 nucleotides are TGTGCCACGGGGTCCGGGACAGGGGGCTACACCTTC.

The V gene is TRBV6-2 or TRBV6-3, the J gene TRBJ2-7, with D possibly TRBD2 on 5 matching bases. V lost 2 bases to trimming and J lost 5 bases, with 16 bases between them. Germline CDR1 MNHEY, CDR2 SVGEGT. The CDR3 sequence is 15 residues long. CDR3 in amino acids: CASSYGGGGFNEQYV. DNA of the CDR3: TGTGCCAGCAGTTACGGAGGTGGCGGCTTTAACGAGCAGTACGTC.

This chain links TRBV27 with TRBJ1-2, with D perhaps matching TRBD1 (5 bases). The CDR3 runs 15 residues. The V gene lost 3 bases and the J gene lost 5 bases, with 16 bases spanning the gap. CDR1 and CDR2 (germline): MNHEY, SMNVEV (reference sequence). CDR3 DNA: TGTGCCAGCAGTTTGAGCCGAGGGGCCGGGTATGGCTACACCTTC. It codes for CASSLSRGAGYGYTF.

V usage is TRBV6-5 and J usage is TRBJ1-6; 9 positions agree with TRBD1. V was clipped by 2 bases and J by 9 bases; unmatched bases: 8. This CDR3 contains 16 residues. Per the germline V gene, CDR1 is MNHEY and CDR2 is SVGAGI. The CDR3 nucleotides are TGTGCCAGCAGTTACAATACACAGGGGGCTTTTTCACCCCTCCACTTT. As protein: CASSYNTQGAFSPLHF.

The chain joins TRBV7-9 to TRBJ2-5; 8 nucleotides match TRBD2. The junction had 9 bases not matched to a gene; V was cut back by 5 bases and J by 4 bases. Germline CDR1 reads SEHNR; CDR2 reads FQNEAQ (reference sequence). The CDR3 loop spans 15 amino acids. The chain's CDR3 is CASSPPGLVRETQYF. CDR3 DNA: TGTGCCAGCAGCCCACCGGGACTAGTTAGAGAGACCCAGTACTTC. The complete variable domain, with remaining parts taken from reference TRBV7-9 and TRBJ2-5, reads DTGVSQNPRHKITKRGQNVTFRCDPISEHNRLYWYRQTLGQGPEFLTYFQNEAQLEKSRLLSDRFSAERPKGSFSTLEIQRTEQGDSAMYLCASSPPGLVRETQYFGPGTRLLVL.

The V and J genes are TRBV6-5 and TRBJ1-5; D ambiguous. With 0 bases removed from V and 7 bases from J, the gap between germline ends came to 16 bases. In germline, CDR1 is MNHEY, CDR2 SVGAGI. The CDR3 runs 16 residues. The CDR3 sequence is CASSYSAREWRQPQHF. In DNA form, the CDR3 reads TGTGCCAGCAGTTACTCGGCGCGGGAGTGGAGACAGCCCCAGCATTTT.